Sequencing of this TCR beta chain was carried out in a study of tumor and adjacent non-tumor tissue in lung cancer. The template was RNA from unsorted bulk tissue. The normal lung tissue was taken more than 3 cm from the tumor edge. Three rounds of nested PCR, following a modified ARM-PCR protocol, produced the TCRbeta library. TCRdb used MiXCR to reprocess the multiplex PCR reads, holding one entry per CDR3 protein. The sample consists of about 43,000 distinct CDR3 sequences, approximately 57% of them appearing once. A note on this clonotype: Its ends do not fully match the called genes, so a read error is possible.

CDR3 length: 14 amino acids. The V gene's germline CDR1 is WSHSY and CDR2 SAAADI. The source is a middle-aged man with non-small cell lung cancer. The chain is built from TRBV10-2 and TRBJ2-5, with D unresolved. The sample comprised distant non-tumor lung tissue. The CDR3 nucleotides are TGCGCCAGCAGACTTTCAAGAGTGCAAGAGGCCCAGTACTTC. Amino acids: CASRLSRVQEAQYF.